A selection of T cell receptor beta chains follows, all from one sample in a study of T cell repertoires in cytomegalovirus infection. No antigens are known for them. From the reads, TCRdb called clonotypes with MiXCR, one entry per CDR3 protein. The repertoire includes approximately 910,000 distinct CDR3 sequences, 31% of them detected once, and around an eighth sits in the top ten. The specimen comprised cultured CD8+ T cells from PBMCs, sampled from culture after CMV antigen stimulation. These receptors were obtained from a human donor in good health (CMV status not recorded). Some clones in this sample may be carry-over from other donors' samples. Both conserved end residues are part of each CDR3. Each record gives: V gene, CDR3 length, clone size, D gene, J gene, CDR3 protein, CDR3 DNA. D genes are given only for firm matches. Not every row has a clone size; where given, it reads once, few, many or a size class.

v_gene: TRBV10-2; len: 15; abundance: .; d_gene: .; j_gene: TRBJ2-1; CDR3aa: CASRVGGEVYNEQFF; CDR3nt: TGCGCCAGCAGAGTGGGGGGTGAGGTTTACAATGAGCAGTTCTTC
v_gene: TRBV5-8; len: 16; abundance: .; d_gene: .; j_gene: TRBJ2-2; CDR3aa: CASSVDSILNTGELFF; CDR3nt: TGTGCCAGCAGCGTGGACAGTATCCTTAACACCGGGGAGCTGTTTTTT
v_gene: TRBV7-3; len: 12; abundance: few; d_gene: .; j_gene: TRBJ2-1; CDR3aa: CASSLSGQEQFF; CDR3nt: TGTGCCAGCAGCTTATCAGGTCAGGAGCAGTTCTTC
v_gene: TRBV12-3/TRBV12-4; len: 15; abundance: .; d_gene: TRBD1; j_gene: TRBJ2-7; CDR3aa: CASSTSGTGHSEQYF; CDR3nt: TGTGCCAGCAGTACCTCCGGGACAGGCCACAGCGAGCAGTACTTC
v_gene: TRBV7-9; len: 12; abundance: .; d_gene: .; j_gene: TRBJ1-2; CDR3aa: CAARSGNYGYTF; CDR3nt: TGTGCCGCTCGATCAGGGAACTATGGCTACACCTTC
v_gene: TRBV15; len: 15; abundance: few; d_gene: TRBD1; j_gene: TRBJ1-4; CDR3aa: CATSTRTGADEKLFF; CDR3nt: TGTGCCACCAGCACCCGGACAGGGGCGGATGAAAAACTGTTTTTT
v_gene: TRBV19; len: 14; abundance: .; d_gene: .; j_gene: TRBJ2-3; CDR3aa: CASSIRGSADTQYF; CDR3nt: TGTGCCAGTAGTATTCGCGGGTCAGCAGATACGCAGTATTTT
v_gene: TRBV28; len: 14; abundance: few; d_gene: TRBD1; j_gene: TRBJ1-4; CDR3aa: CASSPTGDYEKLFF; CDR3nt: TGTGCCAGCAGCCCAACAGGGGACTATGAAAAACTGTTTTTT
v_gene: TRBV27; len: 14; abundance: .; d_gene: .; j_gene: TRBJ2-1; CDR3aa: CASSLVWGDNEQFF; CDR3nt: TGTGCCAGCAGTTTAGTGTGGGGGGACAATGAGCAGTTCTTC
v_gene: TRBV10-3; len: 18; abundance: .; d_gene: TRBD2; j_gene: TRBJ2-6; CDR3aa: CAISEWRGKEPGANVLTF; CDR3nt: TGTGCCATCAGTGAGTGGCGGGGGAAAGAGCCTGGGGCCAACGTCCTGACTTTC
v_gene: TRBV9; len: 13; abundance: .; d_gene: .; j_gene: TRBJ2-3; CDR3aa: CASSVVPPDTQYF; CDR3nt: TGTGCCAGCAGCGTAGTTCCCCCAGATACGCAGTATTTT
v_gene: TRBV7-9; len: 13; abundance: .; d_gene: .; j_gene: TRBJ1-1; CDR3aa: CASGGRGDTEAFF; CDR3nt: TGTGCCAGCGGTGGGCGAGGGGACACTGAAGCTTTCTTT
v_gene: TRBV28; len: 17; abundance: .; d_gene: TRBD1; j_gene: TRBJ1-5; CDR3aa: CVSSVARGQGSNQPQHF; CDR3nt: TGTGTCAGCAGTGTGGCCCGCGGACAGGGCTCTAATCAGCCCCAGCATTTT
v_gene: TRBV6-6; len: 15; abundance: .; d_gene: .; j_gene: TRBJ1-5; CDR3aa: CASSYREKSNQPQHF; CDR3nt: TGTGCCAGCAGTTATAGAGAGAAAAGCAATCAGCCCCAGCATTTT
v_gene: TRBV12-3/TRBV12-4; len: 14; abundance: .; d_gene: .; j_gene: TRBJ2-3; CDR3aa: CASDDGGSTDTQYF; CDR3nt: TGTGCCAGCGATGATGGGGGAAGCACAGATACGCAGTATTTT